The 29 T cell receptor beta chains listed next were all sequenced from one sample in a study of blood T cell repertoires in COVID-19. Only in-frame clones appear in the TCRdb table, and some are missing; sequencing was by immunoSEQ multiplex PCR. This table has some 80,000 clones, under 90% appearing once. The sample was peripheral blood. Receptor source: a human donor in a cohort sampled during active COVID-19.

V usage is TRBV3-1 (or the pseudogene TRBV3-2) and J usage is TRBJ2-7; 11 bases align to TRBD2. The V gene end was trimmed by 1 base and the J gene end by 5 bases; junction bases not matched to a gene: 7. This CDR3 contains 16 residues. Germline V gene lookup returns CDR1 LGHDT and CDR2 YNNKEL (reference sequence). For the CDR3, the DNA is TGTGCCAGCAGCCAAGGTCCCCTAGCGGGGGGCAACGAGCAGTACTTC. It is translated as CASSQGPLAGGNEQYF.

The chain employs TRBV3-1 (or the pseudogene TRBV3-2) and TRBJ1-2, with D possibly TRBD1 on 6 matching bases. The germline gives CDR1 LGHDT, CDR2 YNNKEL (reference sequence). V was clipped by 4 bases and J by 8 bases, with 14 bases between them. CDR3 length equals 13 residues. The DNA for the CDR3 is TGTGCCAGCAGCCCGTTAGGGCAGGGGGGCTACACCTTC. Encoded protein: CASSPLGQGGYTF.

The chain couples TRBV6-5 to TRBJ2-7; tentative D call: TRBD1 (6 bases). Deletions cut 6 bases from V and 4 bases from J, with 13 bases between. The CDR3 contains 13 residues. Germline loops: CDR1 MNHEY, CDR2 SVGAGI. The CDR3 region has the DNA TGTGCCAGCAGGAGACAGGACTCGTACGAGCAGTACTTC. Translating gives CASRRQDSYEQYF.

V is TRBV19 and J is TRBJ1-2; D is unresolved. Per germline, CDR1 LNHDA and CDR2 SQIVND (reference sequence). The V end was cut by 3 bases, the J end by 0 bases, with 5 bases between. The CDR3 runs to 13 residues. CDR3 DNA sequence: TGTGCCAGTAGTATTTCTCCTAACTATGGCTACACCTTC. It yields the protein CASSISPNYGYTF.

The chain recombines TRBV27 with TRBJ1-2; D is unresolved. V was pared by 3 bases and J by 1 base, with 6 bases between. Germline V gives CDR1 MNHEY, CDR2 SMNVEV (reference sequence). The CDR3 contains 13 residues. CDR3 bases: TGTGCCAGCAGTTTCAACAATAACTATGGCTACACCTTC. Protein product: CASSFNNNYGYTF.

The CDR3 protein is CASSSDRAVNEQFF. CDR3 DNA: TGTGCCAGCTCAAGTGACAGGGCGGTCAATGAGCAGTTCTTC. The chain combines TRBV18 with TRBJ2-1; 7 nucleotides line up with TRBD1. The CDR3 is made up of 14 amino acids. Per the germline V gene, CDR1 is KGHSH and CDR2 is LQKENI. V was clipped by 5 bases and J by 6 bases; unmatched bases: 7.

This chain uses TRBV5-6 with TRBJ1-2; 11 bases line up with TRBD1. Germline-derived CDR1 and CDR2 are SGHDT and YYEEEE. This CDR3 region has 15 residues. J was trimmed by 5 bases and V by 1 base; bases with no gene match: 4. The CDR3 DNA is TGTGCCAGCAGCTTGTCTGGGGACAGGGGGTATGGCTACACCTTC. Its protein is CASSLSGDRGYGYTF.

The chain links TRBV7-2 to TRBJ1-1; no reliable D call. This CDR3 comprises 12 residues. In germline, CDR1 is SGHTA, CDR2 FQGNSA. Between the trimmed V and J ends, which lost 1 base and 10 bases, there was a span of 10 bases. The CDR3 nucleotides read TGTGCCAGCAGCTTAGGGTCGCTGGCAGCTTTCTTT. This codes for CASSLGSLAAFF.

This chain joins TRBV4-1 and TRBJ1-3, with D possibly being TRBD1 (6 bases). From germline, CDR1 is MGHRA and CDR2 YSYEKL. The CDR3 covers 15 residues. V was shortened by 1 base and J by 1 base, with 8 bases between the two germline ends. CDR3 DNA: TGCGCCAGCAGCCAAGGAACAGGGTCTGGAAACACCATATATTTT. Translated, it gives CASSQGTGSGNTIYF.

The rearrangement uses TRBV19 and TRBJ1-4; no clear D gene. Germline V gene lookup returns CDR1 LNHDA and CDR2 SQIVND (reference sequence). This CDR3 is 13 amino acids long. The V end lost 7 bases, the J end lost 8 bases, and 14 bases lay between the germline ends. CDR3 sequence (DNA): TGTGCCAGTAACCTGGAAGGAGGAGAAAAACTGTTTTTT. It codes for CASNLEGGEKLFF.

The chain employs TRBV5-1 and TRBJ2-7; no clear D gene. There are 12 residues in the CDR3. Trimming left V 3 bases short and J 7 bases short, with 11 bases between. The germline V gene encodes CDR1 SGHRS and CDR2 YFSETQ. CDR3 amino acids: CASSYENGEQYF. In DNA, the CDR3 is TGCGCCAGCAGCTACGAAAACGGGGAGCAGTACTTC. Full variable domain (remainder filled in from reference TRBV5-1 and TRBJ2-7): KAGVTQTPRYLIKTRGQQVTLSCSPISGHRSVSWYQQTPGQGLQFLFEYFSETQRNKGNFPGRFSGRQFSNSRSEMNVSTLELGDSALYLCASSYENGEQYFGPGTRLTVT.

The chain carries TRBV7-2 and TRBJ2-1; 7 bases match TRBD2. V dropped 1 base and J dropped 5; count of bases not matched to a gene: 8. The germline CDR1 and CDR2 sequences are SGHTA and FQGNSA. The CDR3 is 16 amino acids. CDR3 nucleotide sequence: TGTGCCAGCAGCTTAGATGCGACTAGCAGCCACAATGAGCAGTTCTTC. The encoded protein is CASSLDATSSHNEQFF.

V is TRBV9 and J is TRBJ2-3, with 9 bases matching TRBD2. The J segment lost 6 bases and the V segment lost 3 bases, leaving 23 bases of the junction unmatched. Germline V gives CDR1 SGDLS, CDR2 YYNGEE. This CDR3 has 20 residues. In DNA, the CDR3 is TGTGCCAGCAGCGGTGAGGTCCGCCTAGCGGGGAACCCCCTCTGGGATACGCAGTATTTT. Its translation: CASSGEVRLAGNPLWDTQYF. Full variable domain (outside the CDR3, taken from reference TRBV9 and TRBJ2-3): DSGVTQTPKHLITATGQRVTLRCSPRSGDLSVYWYQQSLDQGLQFLIQYYNGEERAKGNILERFSAQQFPDLHSELNLSSLELGDSALYFCASSGEVRLAGNPLWDTQYFGPGTRLTVL.

The chain couples TRBV7-8 to TRBJ1-3; 8 positions agree with TRBD1. This CDR3 contains 15 residues. V lost 1 base, J lost 7 bases, and 6 bases stayed unmatched. Germline V lookup: CDR1 SGHVS, CDR2 FQNEAQ. The CDR3 nucleotides are TGTGCCAGCAGCTTAGTAGACAGGGGTAGGAACACCATATATTTT. It yields the protein CASSLVDRGRNTIYF.

This chain connects TRBV5-1 to TRBJ2-1; D is possibly TRBD2 (6 bases). V was shortened by 1 base and J by 0 bases, with 8 bases between the two germline ends. CDR3 length: 15 residues. CDR1 is SGHRS, CDR2 YFSETQ, per germline. The CDR3 reads CASSLLGSSYNEQFF. CDR3 nucleotide sequence: TGCGCCAGCAGCTTGCTCGGGAGCTCCTACAATGAGCAGTTCTTC.

The J gene is TRBJ2-2, the V gene TRBV7-3; no definite D call. V was trimmed by 1 base and J by 5 bases, leaving 5 bases between them. Germline V gene sequence: CDR1 SGHTA, CDR2 FQGTGA. There are 13 residues in the CDR3. CDR3 amino acids: CASSLKETGELFF. CDR3 in DNA: TGTGCCAGCAGCTTAAAGGAGACCGGGGAGCTGTTTTTT. The whole variable domain, remainder taken from reference TRBV7-3 and TRBJ2-2, is GAGVSQTPSNKVTEKGKYVELRCDPISGHTALYWYRQSLGQGPEFLIYFQGTGAADDSGLPNDRFFAVRPEGSVSTLKIQRTERGDSAVYLCASSLKETGELFFGEGSRLTVL.

The chain couples TRBV29-1 to TRBJ2-2; D may be TRBD2 (6 bases). V was clipped by 5 bases and J by 3 bases, with 10 bases between them. CDR1 is SQVTM, CDR2 ANQGSEA, per germline. The CDR3 runs to 13 residues. For the CDR3, the DNA is TGCAGCGTTCCTGGGGAGGACACCGGGGAGCTGTTTTTT. Protein sequence: CSVPGEDTGELFF.

This chain links TRBV6-2 or TRBV6-3 with TRBJ1-2, with a possible D match to TRBD1 (6 bases). This CDR3 has 16 residues. Germline CDR1 reads MNHEY; CDR2 reads SVGEGT. V shed 6 bases and J shed 6 bases, with 23 bases lying between them. As DNA, the CDR3 is TGTGCCAGCAGCCCTACATCTCTACAGGGTAGAGATGGCTACACCTTC. Amino acids: CASSPTSLQGRDGYTF.

V usage is TRBV7-9 and J usage is TRBJ2-7, with 8 nucleotides matching TRBD1. CDR1 is SEHNR and CDR2 is FQNEAQ in the germline V gene (reference sequence). The CDR3 consists of 15 residues. The trim removed 5 bases at V and 7 bases at J, leaving 13 bases unmatched. CDR3: CASSPQSLDRGEQYF. CDR3 sequence (DNA): TGTGCCAGCAGCCCCCAATCTCTCGACAGGGGAGAGCAGTACTTC.

The chain links TRBV9 to TRBJ2-3; TRBD2 agrees at 9 bases. V was pared by 2 bases and J by 0 bases, with 10 bases of the junction left unmatched. Germline CDR1 SGDLS, CDR2 YYNGEE. The CDR3 runs to 18 residues. CDR3 sequence reads: CASSVFPASGASTDTQYF. The CDR3 DNA follows: TGTGCCAGCAGCGTTTTTCCGGCTAGCGGGGCTAGCACAGATACGCAGTATTTT.

The J gene is TRBJ2-1, the V gene TRBV7-9; D not resolved. With 5 bases removed from V and 7 bases from J, the gap between germline ends came to 12 bases. The CDR3 consists of 13 residues. Per germline, CDR1 SEHNR and CDR2 FQNEAQ (reference sequence). CDR3 DNA: TGTGCCAGCAGCGGATCGGGTGGTAATGAGCAGTTCTTC. It is translated as CASSGSGGNEQFF.

This clone has a handful of counts. This chain joins TRBV7-9 and TRBJ2-7; D might be TRBD2 (7 bases). Germline V CDR1 and CDR2: SEHNR, FQNEAQ (reference sequence). The CDR3 spans 14 residues. Trimming pared 2 bases from V and 3 bases from J, leaving 11 bases between. CDR3 in amino acids: CASSLRGGLYEQYF. The CDR3 DNA reads as TGTGCCAGCAGCTTAAGGGGGGGACTCTACGAGCAGTACTTC.

The gene calls are TRBV6-5 and TRBJ2-1; TRBD1 aligns across 9 bases. Germline V gene sequence: CDR1 MNHEY, CDR2 SVGAGI. The CDR3 has 15 residues. Trimming removed 5 bases from V and 5 bases from J; junction bases left unmatched: 7. CDR3 DNA: TGTGCCAGCAGTCCCCGACAGGGGGACGACAATGAGCAGTTCTTC. Protein: CASSPRQGDDNEQFF.

The V call is TRBV6-1, the J call TRBJ1-6; D gene unclear. The CDR3 extends over 16 amino acids. Germline CDR1 and CDR2: MNHNS and SASEGT. The ends were cut back, 4 bases at V and 0 bases at J, with 10 bases in the middle. Here the CDR3 DNA reads TGTGCCAGCAGTGCCTCTCCTAGCTCCTATAATTCACCCCTCCACTTT. This sequence encodes CASSASPSSYNSPLHF.

J is TRBJ2-7 and V is TRBV6-5; tentative D call: TRBD1 (6 bases). The CDR3 covers 14 residues. In germline, CDR1 is MNHEY, CDR2 SVGAGI. Trimming took off 4 bases at V and 2 bases at J, with 12 bases between the two ends. Here the CDR3 reads CASSSGDIPYEQYF. The CDR3 coding sequence is TGTGCCAGCAGTTCTGGGGACATTCCCTACGAGCAGTACTTC.

The chain uses TRBV7-8 and TRBJ1-2; D remains ambiguous. Trimming pared 7 bases from V and 8 bases from J, leaving 11 bases between. Per the germline V gene, CDR1 is SGHVS and CDR2 is FQNEAQ. The CDR3 sequence is 11 residues long. Here the CDR3 DNA reads TGTGCCAGCACCCCTCTAGGCGGCTACACCTTC. Residues: CASTPLGGYTF.

This clone was detected once. The chain has TRBV7-6 and TRBJ2-7, with D perhaps matching TRBD1 (6 bases). Germline lookup yields CDR1 SGHVS and CDR2 FNYEAQ. There are 15 residues in the CDR3. The ends were cut back, 4 bases at V and 0 bases at J, with 13 bases in the middle. CDR3 coding DNA: TGTGCCAGCAGCTCGGGACACAGCCGCTCCTACGAGCAGTACTTC. Its protein product is CASSSGHSRSYEQYF.

This chain uses TRBV29-1 with TRBJ2-1; D call uncertain. CDR3 size: 14 residues. V shed 2 bases and J shed 4 bases, with 12 bases lying between them. Germline CDR1 and CDR2: SQVTM and ANQGSEA. The CDR3 sequence is CSVEPSTLYNEQFF. CDR3 bases: TGCAGCGTTGAACCGAGCACCCTGTACAATGAGCAGTTCTTC.

This chain joins TRBV11-2 and TRBJ2-7; D may be TRBD1 (6 bases). V lost 2 bases, J lost 3 bases, and 11 bases lay in between. Germline V CDR1 and CDR2: SGHAT, FQNNGV. This CDR3 spans 14 amino acids. The CDR3 region is CASSLPGASYEQYF. CDR3 in DNA: TGTGCCAGCAGCTTACCAGGGGCGAGCTACGAGCAGTACTTC.